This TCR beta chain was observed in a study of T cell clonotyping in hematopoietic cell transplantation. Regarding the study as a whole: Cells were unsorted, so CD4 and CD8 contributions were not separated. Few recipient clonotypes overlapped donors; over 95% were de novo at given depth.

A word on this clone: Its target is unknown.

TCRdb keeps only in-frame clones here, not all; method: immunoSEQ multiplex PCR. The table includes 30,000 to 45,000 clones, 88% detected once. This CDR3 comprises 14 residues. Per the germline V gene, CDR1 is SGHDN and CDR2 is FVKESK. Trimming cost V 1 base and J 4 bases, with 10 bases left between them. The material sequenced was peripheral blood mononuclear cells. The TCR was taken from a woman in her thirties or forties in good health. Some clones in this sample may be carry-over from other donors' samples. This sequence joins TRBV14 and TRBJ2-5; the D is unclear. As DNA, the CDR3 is TGTGCCAGCAGCCAAGGCGACATCGCAGAGACCCAGTACTTC. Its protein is CASSQGDIAETQYF. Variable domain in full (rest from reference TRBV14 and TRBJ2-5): EAGVTQFPSHSVIEKGQTVTLRCDPISGHDNLYWYRRVMGKEIKFLLHFVKESKQDESGMPNNRFLAERTGGTYSTLKVQPAELEDSGVYFCASSQGDIAETQYFGPGTRLLVL.